The 17 T cell receptor beta chains reported below all come from one sample, sequenced in a study of cytomegalovirus exposure and HLA in healthy donors. PCR used 60 Vbeta primers and 13 Jbeta primers. TCRdb's table, derived via immunoSEQ multiplex PCR, lists solely in-frame clones and lacks some. The sample has 40,000 or so clones, 70% to 80% seen once; the top ten hold around 8.4%. The sequencing input was PBMCs. The source is a woman in her 30s in good health and CMV-seropositive.

The chain is built from TRBV27 and TRBJ1-5; 7 bases map to TRBD1. The length of the CDR3 is 15 residues. Germline V gene lookup returns CDR1 MNHEY and CDR2 SMNVEV (reference sequence). The V segment lost 4 bases and the J segment 2 bases; nucleotides outside the gene matches: 5. CDR3 sequence reads: CASSSDRVGNQPQHF. Here the CDR3 DNA reads TGTGCCAGCAGTTCCGACAGGGTAGGCAATCAGCCCCAGCATTTT.

The rearrangement links TRBV15 to TRBJ2-7; 10 bases map to TRBD2. The CDR3 length is 15 residues. The junction had 3 bases not matched to a gene; V was cut back by 0 bases and J by 4 bases. Germline V gene lookup returns CDR1 LNHNV and CDR2 YYDKDF (reference sequence). In DNA, the CDR3 is TGTGCCACCAGCAGAGAGCCAGCGGGGGGGTACGAGCAGTACTTC. Encoded protein: CATSREPAGGYEQYF.

Here the CDR3 reads CASSSQAGGYNEQFF. The CDR3 DNA reads as TGTGCCAGCAGCTCACAAGCGGGAGGTTACAATGAGCAGTTCTTC. This rearrangement joins TRBV7-9 to TRBJ2-1, with 9 bases that match TRBD2. This CDR3 spans 15 amino acids. Trimming took 4 bases from V and 4 from J; bases not matched to a gene: 5. Germline V gives CDR1 SEHNR, CDR2 FQNEAQ (reference sequence).

This clone was observed a handful of times. This chain uses TRBV6-1 with TRBJ2-3; TRBD2 matches 14 bases. The trim removed 7 bases at V and 4 bases at J, leaving 4 bases unmatched. The CDR3 extends over 15 amino acids. Looked up from germline, CDR1 is MNHNS and CDR2 is SASEGT. CDR3 protein: CASTETSGGADTQYF. In nucleotides, the CDR3 is TGTGCCAGCACCGAGACTAGCGGGGGGGCAGATACGCAGTATTTT.

The chain couples TRBV9 to TRBJ2-3, with D possibly being TRBD1 (5 bases). Between the trimmed V and J ends, which lost 0 bases and 5 bases, there was a span of 10 bases. Germline V gives CDR1 SGDLS, CDR2 YYNGEE. The CDR3 sequence is 14 residues long. Here the CDR3 DNA reads TGTGCCAGCAGCGTAGTGGGGCAGGTAGATACGCAGTATTTT. Translation gives CASSVVGQVDTQYF.

The rearrangement uses TRBV6-1 and TRBJ2-1; 7 bases are a match to TRBD1. Losses at the gene ends were 9 bases for V and 6 bases for J; bases not matched to a gene: 5. This CDR3 comprises 12 residues. CDR1 is MNHNS and CDR2 is SASEGT in the germline V gene. CDR3 nucleotides: TGTGCCAGTGCAACAGGGGTCAATGAGCAGTTCTTC. Residues: CASATGVNEQFF.

This clone was seen more than once but under ten times. The chain recombines TRBV4-1 with TRBJ2-1; weak D call: TRBD1 (5 bases). This CDR3 comprises 12 residues. Germline V lookup: CDR1 MGHRA, CDR2 YSYEKL. V was trimmed by 1 base and J by 8 bases, leaving 6 bases between them. CDR3 loop: CASSQARDEQFF. The CDR3 coding sequence is TGCGCCAGCAGCCAAGCCAGGGATGAGCAGTTCTTC.

The rearrangement uses TRBV5-6 and TRBJ2-6; 7 nucleotides agree with TRBD1. V shed 2 bases, J shed 2 bases, and the junction held 7 bases outside the gene matches. The germline V gene encodes CDR1 SGHDT and CDR2 YYEEEE. The CDR3 covers 17 residues. The CDR3 loop is CASSFGTATTGANVLTF. CDR3 bases: TGTGCCAGCAGCTTCGGGACAGCAACCACTGGGGCCAACGTCCTGACTTTC.

The gene calls are TRBV6-1 and TRBJ2-3, with 8 nucleotides matching TRBD2. V lost 2 bases to trimming and J lost 0 bases; unmatched junction nucleotides: 19. This CDR3 is built from 21 residues. The germline V gene encodes CDR1 MNHNS and CDR2 SASEGT. The CDR3 loop is CASSEILVVREDFTSTDTQYF. The CDR3 region has the DNA TGTGCCAGCAGTGAAATTTTGGTGGTGCGGGAGGATTTTACTAGCACAGATACGCAGTATTTT.

The J gene is TRBJ1-6, the V gene TRBV6-1, with 7 bases matching TRBD1. CDR1 is MNHNS and CDR2 is SASEGT in the germline V gene. The CDR3 loop spans 14 amino acids. Germline trimming cut 2 bases from V and 7 bases from J; bases unmatched to any gene: 2. CDR3 bases: TGTGCCAGCAGTGAATTCAGGGGGAATTCACCCCTCCACTTT. Its translation: CASSEFRGNSPLHF.

The chain uses TRBV29-1 and TRBJ2-1; 7 bases agree with TRBD2. CDR3 length: 13 residues. Trimming cost V 1 base and J 8 bases; bases outside gene matches: 5. Germline V gives CDR1 SQVTM, CDR2 ANQGSEA. CDR3 residues: CSVEGTSVYEQFF. The DNA for the CDR3 is TGCAGCGTTGAAGGGACTAGTGTCTATGAGCAGTTCTTC.

A word on this clone: A junction boundary mismatches the germline segment, possibly from a read error. V usage is TRBV5-8 and J usage is TRBJ2-1, with D possibly TRBD1 on 6 matching bases. This CDR3 comprises 15 residues. Germline values: CDR1 SGHTS, CDR2 YDEGEE. The CDR3, as DNA: TGTTCCAGCAGCTCTCACAGGGTAGCTTGGGGTGAGCAGTTCTTC. It codes for CSSSSHRVAWGEQFF. The full variable domain, rest sourced from reference TRBV5-8 and TRBJ2-1, is EAGVTQSPTHLIKTRGQQATLRCSPISGHTSVYWYQQALGLGLQFLLWYDEGEERNRGNFPPRFSGRQFPNYSSELNVNALELEDSALYLCSSSSHRVAWGEQFFGPGTRLTVL.

CDR3 loop: CASSSRDYNTDTQYF. The CDR3 coding sequence is TGTGCCAGCAGCTCCCGGGACTATAACACAGATACGCAGTATTTT. The chain links TRBV5-6 to TRBJ2-3, with 7 bases identical to TRBD2. Germline-derived CDR1 and CDR2 are SGHDT and YYEEEE. V lost 3 bases and J lost 2; bases outside the gene matches: 6. The CDR3 sequence is 15 residues long.

The V gene is TRBV28, the J gene TRBJ2-1; D may be TRBD1 (6 bases). The CDR3 contains 14 residues. The V and J ends lost 6 bases and 1 base respectively, with 10 bases between them. CDR1 and CDR2 (germline): MDHEN, SYDVKM. The CDR3 nucleotides read TGTGCCAGCAGCCAGGGGTTGTCCTACAATGAGCAGTTCTTC. Translation gives CASSQGLSYNEQFF.

The chain employs TRBV7-9 and TRBJ2-5; perhaps TRBD1 as D (6 bases). The germline gives CDR1 SEHNR, CDR2 FQNEAQ (reference sequence). This CDR3 contains 16 residues. V was cut by 1 base and J by 7 bases, with 19 bases left in between. CDR3 protein: CASSLDGGLTLGTQYF. The CDR3 DNA reads as TGTGCCAGCAGCTTAGATGGGGGCTTAACGCTGGGGACCCAGTACTTC. Together with reference TRBV7-9 and TRBJ2-5, the CDR3 gives the full variable domain: DTGVSQNPRHKITKRGQNVTFRCDPISEHNRLYWYRQTLGQGPEFLTYFQNEAQLEKSRLLSDRFSAERPKGSFSTLEIQRTEQGDSAMYLCASSLDGGLTLGTQYFGPGTRLLVL.

The chain links TRBV19 to TRBJ1-2, with D hard to call. V was cut by 4 bases and J by 5 bases, with 11 bases left in between. The CDR3 is made up of 13 amino acids. The germline V gene has CDR1 LNHDA and CDR2 SQIVND (reference sequence). In DNA form, the CDR3 reads TGTGCCAGTAGTAGCGATCCAGGATATGGCTACACCTTC. Its translation: CASSSDPGYGYTF.

V and J are TRBV28 and TRBJ2-7, with 8 bases matching TRBD2. CDR1 MDHEN and CDR2 SYDVKM come from the germline V gene. V lost 4 bases to trimming and J lost 4 bases; unmatched junction nucleotides: 6. The CDR3 length is 14 residues. Written as DNA, the CDR3 is TGTGCCAGCAGTTCCAGACTAGCGATGTACGAGCAGTACTTC. Its protein product is CASSSRLAMYEQYF.